These 11 T cell receptor beta chains were sequenced from one sample in a study of blood T cell repertoires in COVID-19. Sequenced by immunoSEQ multiplex PCR; TCRdb stores in-frame clones only, minus some. In the table there are some 93,000 clones, approximately 86% of which are singletons. Material: peripheral blood. The receptors stem from a man in his sixties with acute or convalescent COVID-19.

This clone was detected only a few times. The chain carries TRBV6-5 and TRBJ1-5, with 7 bases aligning to TRBD1. J was trimmed by 4 bases and V by 9 bases; bases with no gene match: 9. This CDR3 comprises 14 residues. Germline V gene lookup returns CDR1 MNHEY and CDR2 SVGAGI. CDR3 in DNA: TGTGCCAGTACACAGGGGACCCGAAATCAGCCCCAGCATTTT. The encoded protein is CASTQGTRNQPQHF.

V and J are TRBV7-2 and TRBJ1-4, with a tentative D call TRBD1 (5 bases). V was shortened by 3 bases and J by 7 bases, with 12 bases between the two germline ends. Per the germline V gene, CDR1 is SGHTA and CDR2 is FQGNSA. The CDR3 spans 14 residues. The CDR3 reads CASSFAGTGEKLFF. The CDR3 bases are TGTGCCAGCAGCTTCGCAGGGACTGGTGAAAAACTGTTTTTT. Drawing the rest from reference TRBV7-2 and TRBJ1-4, the complete variable domain is GAGVSQSPSNKVTEKGKDVELRCDPISGHTALYWYRQSLGQGLEFLIYFQGNSAPDKSGLPSDRFSAERTGGSVSTLTIQRTQQEDSAVYLCASSFAGTGEKLFFGSGTQLSVL.

The CDR3 DNA sequence: TGTGCCAGCAGCTTACCGCAGGGGGGAGGTGGCTACACCTTC. Protein: CASSLPQGGGGYTF. The rearrangement uses TRBV7-9 and TRBJ1-2, with 7 bases aligning to TRBD1. The germline gives CDR1 SEHNR, CDR2 FQNEAQ (reference sequence). The V and J ends lost 2 bases and 7 bases, in that order; junction bases with no gene match: 7. There are 14 residues in the CDR3.

CDR3 sequence reads: CSATETGYEQYF. In DNA, the CDR3 is TGCAGTGCTACTGAGACAGGTTACGAGCAGTACTTC. The gene calls are TRBV20-1 and TRBJ2-7, with TRBD1 as a possible D gene (6 bases). Trimming took 4 bases from V and 4 from J, leaving 11 bases between them. This CDR3 comprises 12 residues. Germline V gene sequence: CDR1 DFQATT, CDR2 SNEGSKA (reference sequence).

The J gene is TRBJ1-2, the V gene TRBV5-1; 11 positions agree with TRBD1. J lost 4 bases, V lost 4 bases, and 6 bases had no gene match. Germline CDR1 and CDR2: SGHRS and YFSETQ. CDR3 length equals 15 residues. CDR3 sequence (DNA): TGCGCCAGCAGCGAAGGGACAGGGGGATTCTATGGCTACACCTTC. It specifies CASSEGTGGFYGYTF.

The rearrangement links TRBV5-4 to TRBJ2-5; no reliable D call. CDR1 and CDR2 from the germline V gene are SGHNT and YYREEE (reference sequence). Trimming stripped 1 base from V and 5 bases from J, with 12 bases between. This CDR3 is built from 14 residues. CDR3 DNA: TGTGCCAGCAGCTTGATTACGACTGGGGAGACCCAGTACTTC. It yields the protein CASSLITTGETQYF.

This chain connects TRBV3-1 (or the pseudogene TRBV3-2) to TRBJ1-2; perhaps TRBD1 as D (6 bases). The CDR3 is made up of 13 amino acids. Trimming took 3 bases from V and 6 from J, leaving 11 bases between them. The germline gives CDR1 LGHDT, CDR2 YNNKEL (reference sequence). DNA for the CDR3: TGTGCCAGCAGCCACAGGGGAGGGGATGGCTACACCTTC. Its protein product is CASSHRGGDGYTF.

V and J are TRBV6-5 and TRBJ1-1; TRBD1 agrees at 7 bases. Germline V CDR1 and CDR2: MNHEY, SVGAGI. The CDR3 runs 14 residues. Unmatched junction bases numbered 5, after V lost 6 bases and J lost 1 base. The CDR3 sequence is CASRDRVGNTEAFF. DNA for the CDR3: TGTGCCAGCAGAGACAGGGTGGGGAACACTGAAGCTTTCTTT.

V usage is TRBV7-8 and J usage is TRBJ2-1, with a possible D match to TRBD2 (5 bases). The V end lost 3 bases, the J end lost 1 base, and 7 bases lay between the germline ends. The CDR3 extends over 14 amino acids. Germline loops: CDR1 SGHVS, CDR2 FQNEAQ. The CDR3 region has the DNA TGTGCCAGCAGCTTTGGAGGTTCCTACAATGAGCAGTTCTTC. This codes for CASSFGGSYNEQFF.

This rearrangement joins TRBV6-5 to TRBJ1-2; D unclear. CDR1 and CDR2 from the germline V gene are MNHEY and SVGAGI. The CDR3 is 15 residues long. The V end lost 6 bases, the J end lost 0 bases, and 14 bases lay between the germline ends. The CDR3 here is CASRTPRLANYGYTF. Here the CDR3 DNA reads TGTGCCAGCAGAACCCCGCGGCTTGCTAACTATGGCTACACCTTC.

V is TRBV19 and J is TRBJ2-1, with 11 bases that match TRBD2. The junction had 14 bases not matched to a gene; V was cut back by 5 bases and J by 5 bases. Germline CDR1 and CDR2: LNHDA and SQIVND (reference sequence). The CDR3 spans 18 residues. DNA of the CDR3: TGTGCCAGTAGTCAGCAGTCGGCCGGGACTAGCGGAAACAATGAGCAGTTCTTC. The encoded protein is CASSQQSAGTSGNNEQFF.